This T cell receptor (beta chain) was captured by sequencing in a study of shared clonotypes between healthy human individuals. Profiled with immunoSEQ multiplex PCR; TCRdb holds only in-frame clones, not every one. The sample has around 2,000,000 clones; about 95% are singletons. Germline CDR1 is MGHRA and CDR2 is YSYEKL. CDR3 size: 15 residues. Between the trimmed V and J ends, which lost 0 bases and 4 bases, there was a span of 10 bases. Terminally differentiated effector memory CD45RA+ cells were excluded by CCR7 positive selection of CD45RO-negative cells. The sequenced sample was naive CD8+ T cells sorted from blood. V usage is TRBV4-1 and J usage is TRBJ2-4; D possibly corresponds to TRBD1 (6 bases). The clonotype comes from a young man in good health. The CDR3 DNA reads TGCGCCAGCAGCCAAGAGGGCCAGGGGAAAAACATTCAGTACTTC. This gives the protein CASSQEGQGKNIQYF.